What follows is one T cell receptor (beta chain) and its context. This specimen belongs to a study of blood T cell repertoires in COVID-19. The germline V gene has CDR1 MNHEY and CDR2 SMNVEV (reference sequence). V was clipped by 2 bases and J by 4 bases, with 12 bases between them. This CDR3 has 16 residues. TCRdb's table, derived via immunoSEQ multiplex PCR, lists solely in-frame clones and lacks some. The data contain about 160,000 clones, around 92% of them seen just once; the ten biggest clones take up 4.8%. Sequenced input: peripheral blood. The chain has TRBV27 and TRBJ1-6, with D perhaps TRBD1 (6 bases). The TCR originated in a man aged 25 to 40 with COVID-19, enrolled during active disease. The CDR3 DNA follows: TGTGCCAGCAGTTTAGCGACTCAGGGGTATAATTCACCCCTCCACTTT. It is translated as CASSLATQGYNSPLHF.